Each of the 29 T cell receptor beta chains below was sequenced from the same sample in a study of blood T cell repertoires in COVID-19. The assay was immunoSEQ multiplex PCR, and TCRdb's table has in-frame clones only and misses some. Of 200,000 to 250,000 clones in the sample, around nine tenths were seen once. The material sequenced was peripheral blood. These receptors were obtained from a woman aged 70-85 years with active or convalescent COVID-19.

The chain employs TRBV2 and TRBJ1-5; 9 bases match TRBD1. After removal of 4 bases from V and 6 bases from J, the junction contained 7 bases not matched to a gene. CDR1 and CDR2 from the germline V gene are SNHLY and FYNNEI. CDR3 length: 15 residues. The CDR3 protein is CASSGLGQGGQPQHF. The DNA of the CDR3 is TGTGCCAGCAGTGGTTTGGGACAGGGAGGTCAGCCCCAGCATTTT.

The rearrangement links TRBV5-1 to TRBJ1-1, with TRBD1 matching over 7 bases. V lost 1 base and J lost 0; bases outside the gene matches: 6. Germline lookup yields CDR1 SGHRS and CDR2 YFSETQ. This CDR3 is built from 16 residues. The CDR3 DNA reads as TGCGCCAGCAGCTTGCGACAGGGTTCCTTGAACACTGAAGCTTTCTTT. The encoded protein is CASSLRQGSLNTEAFF. The full variable domain, with the rest looked up from reference TRBV5-1 and TRBJ1-1, is KAGVTQTPRYLIKTRGQQVTLSCSPISGHRSVSWYQQTPGQGLQFLFEYFSETQRNKGNFPGRFSGRQFSNSRSEMNVSTLELGDSALYLCASSLRQGSLNTEAFFGQGTRLTVV.

V and J are TRBV19 and TRBJ1-1, with TRBD1 matching 9 bases. Unmatched junction bases numbered 15, after V lost 10 bases and J lost 3 bases. There are 16 residues in the CDR3. Germline V gene data show CDR1 as LNHDA and CDR2 as SQIVND (reference sequence). The CDR3 DNA sequence: TGTGCCACCCTGAGGGGACAGGGTGTTTTGGACACTGAAGCTTTCTTT. Translation: CATLRGQGVLDTEAFF.

CDR3 coding DNA: TGTGCCAGTGGGGACAGGGGTTCTGGAAACACCATATATTTT. It translates to CASGDRGSGNTIYF. This chain connects TRBV19 to TRBJ1-3; 10 bases fit TRBD1. Looked up from germline, CDR1 is LNHDA and CDR2 is SQIVND (reference sequence). The CDR3 is 14 residues long. V gave up 8 bases and J gave up 1 base; unmatched junction bases: 2.

This clone is a singleton in its sample. The rearrangement links TRBV10-2 to TRBJ1-4; D possibly corresponds to TRBD1 (6 bases). Between the trimmed V and J ends, which lost 6 bases and 13 bases, there was a span of 21 bases. CDR1 is WSHSY and CDR2 is SAAADI in the germline V gene. The CDR3 extends over 14 amino acids. In DNA form, the CDR3 reads TGCGCCAGCAGAAAAGGGGGGGCCCCTGTGGGACTGTTTTTT. Protein product: CASRKGGAPVGLFF.

This sequence joins TRBV11-3 and TRBJ1-1; tentative D call: TRBD1 (5 bases). The germline gives CDR1 SGHNT, CDR2 YENEEA. The V end was cut by 2 bases, the J end by 3 bases, with 16 bases between. CDR3 size: 16 residues. This CDR3 is CASSLWGTLGDTEAFF. The CDR3 nucleotides read TGTGCCAGCAGCTTATGGGGGACTTTGGGGGACACTGAAGCTTTCTTT.

This clone was counted between two and nine times. The rearrangement joins TRBV4-1 to TRBJ1-2; tentatively, D is TRBD1 (5 bases). The V end was cut by 0 bases, the J end by 4 bases, with 12 bases between. Per germline, CDR1 MGHRA and CDR2 YSYEKL. The CDR3 loop spans 15 amino acids. For the CDR3, the DNA is TGCGCCAGCAGCCAAGATAATGGGGCCCCCTATGGCTACACCTTC. Protein product: CASSQDNGAPYGYTF.

The chain joins TRBV6-5 to TRBJ1-1; TRBD1 matches at 7 bases. There are 14 residues in the CDR3. CDR1 MNHEY and CDR2 SVGAGI come from the germline V gene. V dropped 4 bases and J dropped 2; count of bases not matched to a gene: 4. CDR3 sequence (DNA): TGTGCCAGCAGTTCCGGGACAGCCAACACTGAAGCTTTCTTT. Its translation is CASSSGTANTEAFF.

The chain joins TRBV19 to TRBJ1-5, with no clear D. With 5 bases removed from V and 8 bases from J, the gap between germline ends came to 13 bases. The CDR3 has 13 amino acids. Germline assignment: CDR1 LNHDA and CDR2 SQIVND (reference sequence). The CDR3 here is CASSLSEGEPQHF. DNA of the CDR3: TGTGCCAGTAGTTTGAGTGAGGGCGAGCCCCAGCATTTT.

The chain employs TRBV27 and TRBJ2-3; possible D gene TRBD2, 5 bases. V was trimmed by 5 bases and J by 8 bases, leaving 11 bases between them. This CDR3 has 12 residues. Germline V gene sequence: CDR1 MNHEY, CDR2 SMNVEV (reference sequence). The DNA for the CDR3 is TGTGCCAGCAGTAGCGGCGTCGGTACGCAGTATTTT. It codes for CASSSGVGTQYF.

V is TRBV24-1 and J is TRBJ1-2, with D perhaps matching TRBD1 (6 bases). This CDR3 is built from 14 residues. The V gene's germline CDR1 is KGHDR and CDR2 SFDVKD. The V end lost 3 bases, the J end lost 8 bases, and 15 bases lay between the germline ends. The CDR3 bases are TGTGCCACCAGTGATGGGGGGGCGCGGGAAGGCTACACCTTC. This translates into CATSDGGAREGYTF.

The chain recombines TRBV5-4 with TRBJ2-1, with TRBD1 identical over 9 bases. Germline values: CDR1 SGHNT, CDR2 YYREEE (reference sequence). The V gene end was trimmed by 1 base and the J gene end by 8 bases; junction bases not matched to a gene: 10. The CDR3 loop spans 16 amino acids. The CDR3 DNA reads TGTGCCAGCAGCTTGCCTAGGACAGGGGAGAGGGATGAGCAGTTCTTC. Its translation: CASSLPRTGERDEQFF. The full variable domain, its missing parts supplied by reference TRBV5-4 and TRBJ2-1, is ETGVTQSPTHLIKTRGQQVTLRCSSQSGHNTVSWYQQALGQGPQFIFQYYREEENGRGNFPPRFSGLQFPNYSSELNVNALELDDSALYLCASSLPRTGERDEQFFGPGTRLTVL.

This chain uses TRBV7-2 with TRBJ1-6, with D hard to call. The CDR3 is made up of 12 amino acids. With 4 bases removed from V and 6 bases from J, the gap between germline ends came to 4 bases. Germline values: CDR1 SGHTA, CDR2 FQGNSA. CDR3 loop: CASSYSNSPLHF. The CDR3 nucleotides are TGTGCCAGCAGCTACAGTAATTCACCCCTCCACTTT.

For this clone: The same CDR3 can be traced to other DNA sequences in this sample. This chain links TRBV12-3 or TRBV12-4 with TRBJ1-4, with D perhaps TRBD1 (5 bases). CDR3 size: 13 residues. V was pared by 3 bases and J by 8 bases, with 10 bases between. The CDR3 spells CASSFQGGEKLFF. In DNA form, the CDR3 reads TGTGCCAGCAGTTTTCAGGGTGGCGAAAAACTGTTTTTT.

The rearrangement uses TRBV19 and TRBJ1-2; possible D gene TRBD1, 5 bases. CDR1 and CDR2 (germline): LNHDA, SQIVND (reference sequence). The CDR3 extends over 16 amino acids. Between the trimmed V and J ends, which lost 4 bases and 0 bases, there was a span of 15 bases. The CDR3 nucleotides read TGTGCCAGTAGTAGGGGCAGTTTTTCTCCTAACTATGGCTACACCTTC. It yields the protein CASSRGSFSPNYGYTF.

A word on this clone: The same CDR3 is also encoded by other DNA sequences in this sample. For the CDR3, the DNA is TGCGCCAGCAGCCCGGGACAGGGCTATGGCTACACCTTC. It is translated as CASSPGQGYGYTF. The rearrangement uses TRBV5-1 and TRBJ1-2; TRBD1 agrees at 9 bases. The CDR3 is 13 residues long. Unmatched junction bases numbered 2, after V lost 4 bases and J lost 4 bases. Germline V gene data show CDR1 as SGHRS and CDR2 as YFSETQ.

The gene calls are TRBV10-3 and TRBJ2-7, with 7 nucleotides matching TRBD1. Looked up from germline, CDR1 is ENHRY and CDR2 is SYGVKD. This CDR3 spans 13 amino acids. V was clipped by 4 bases and J by 3 bases; unmatched bases: 3. The chain's CDR3 is CAISGDRVYEQYF. DNA for the CDR3: TGTGCCATCAGTGGGGACAGAGTCTACGAGCAGTACTTC.

This clone was recorded a few times. V gene TRBV14 combines with J gene TRBJ1-4; 8 bases match TRBD1. The J segment lost 4 bases and the V segment lost 0 bases, leaving 4 bases of the junction unmatched. The germline gives CDR1 SGHDN, CDR2 FVKESK. The CDR3 spans 16 residues. The CDR3 DNA is TGTGCCAGCAGCCAAGAAGGGACAGGATTTAATGAAAAACTGTTTTTT. Translated, it gives CASSQEGTGFNEKLFF.

The chain couples TRBV9 to TRBJ2-3; no reliable D call. V was trimmed by 0 bases and J by 2 bases, leaving 13 bases between them. The CDR3 length is 16 residues. The V gene's germline CDR1 is SGDLS and CDR2 YYNGEE. The CDR3 region has the DNA TGTGCCAGCAGCGTAGTTTCCTCCCTTTACACAGATACGCAGTATTTT. Encoded protein: CASSVVSSLYTDTQYF.

This rearrangement joins TRBV14 to TRBJ2-6, with TRBD2 matching 9 bases. The V gene's germline CDR1 is SGHDN and CDR2 FVKESK. Unmatched junction bases numbered 10, after V lost 4 bases and J lost 0 bases. The CDR3 is made up of 19 amino acids. In DNA form, the CDR3 reads TGTGCCAGCAGCCGTCTCCCTAGCGGGGTTAGCTCTGGGGCCAACGTCCTGACTTTC. Protein: CASSRLPSGVSSGANVLTF.

The chain employs TRBV18 and TRBJ1-6; tentative D call: TRBD1 (5 bases). The germline gives CDR1 KGHSH, CDR2 LQKENI. This CDR3 has 17 residues. V lost 0 bases, J lost 9 bases, and 18 bases lay in between. The CDR3 DNA follows: TGTGCCAGCTCACCACCATCAGGGAAAAATTGGCTTTCACCCCTCCACTTT. This sequence encodes CASSPPSGKNWLSPLHF.

The rearrangement joins TRBV19 to TRBJ1-2; D remains unclear. The CDR3 is 10 residues long. V was cut by 6 bases and J by 8 bases, with 7 bases left in between. Germline CDR1 LNHDA, CDR2 SQIVND (reference sequence). The CDR3 is CASRGSGYTF. CDR3 in DNA: TGTGCCAGTAGAGGGAGCGGCTACACCTTC.

The rearrangement links TRBV3-1 (or the pseudogene TRBV3-2) to TRBJ2-3, with 7 bases that match TRBD2. Germline CDR1 LGHDT, CDR2 YNNKEL (reference sequence). The junction had 14 bases not matched to a gene; V was cut back by 5 bases and J by 6 bases. CDR3 size: 16 residues. The CDR3 here is CASSFRTRGRGDTQYF. The CDR3, as DNA: TGTGCCAGCAGCTTCCGGACCCGCGGGAGAGGGGATACGCAGTATTTT.

V is TRBV19 and J is TRBJ1-5; no reliable D call. The CDR3 contains 14 residues. V was cut by 2 bases and J by 5 bases, with 10 bases left in between. The germline gives CDR1 LNHDA, CDR2 SQIVND (reference sequence). CDR3 amino acids: CASSILARDQPQHF. CDR3 coding DNA: TGTGCCAGTAGTATACTAGCGAGGGATCAGCCCCAGCATTTT. The whole variable domain, filled in from reference TRBV19 and TRBJ1-5, reads DGGITQSPKYLFRKEGQNVTLSCEQNLNHDAMYWYRQDPGQGLRLIYYSQIVNDFQKGDIAEGYSVSREKKESFPLTVTSAQKNPTAFYLCASSILARDQPQHFGDGTRLSIL.

The genes are TRBV7-2 and TRBJ2-5; D unclear. The germline V gene encodes CDR1 SGHTA and CDR2 FQGNSA. V lost 1 base and J lost 7, with 10 bases in between. The CDR3 has 13 residues. This chain's CDR3 is CASSLDLSGTQYF. CDR3 nucleotides: TGTGCCAGCAGCTTAGATCTTTCCGGGACCCAGTACTTC.

The rearrangement uses TRBV6-5 and TRBJ2-1; 7 nucleotides line up with TRBD1. This CDR3 comprises 15 residues. The V segment lost 7 bases and the J segment 6 bases; nucleotides outside the gene matches: 12. CDR1 and CDR2 (germline): MNHEY, SVGAGI. CDR3 DNA sequence: TGTGCCAGCACGACAGGGCTAGGGTGGGGCAATGAGCAGTTCTTC. Encoded protein: CASTTGLGWGNEQFF.

The rearrangement uses TRBV15 and TRBJ1-3; D may be TRBD1 (6 bases). Germline CDR1 is LNHNV and CDR2 is YYDKDF (reference sequence). Deletions cut 4 bases from V and 4 bases from J, with 20 bases between. The CDR3 consists of 17 residues. The CDR3 loop reads CATSTSHRASGGNTIYF. DNA of the CDR3: TGTGCCACCAGCACCTCACACAGGGCCTCCGGGGGAAACACCATATATTTT.

V gene TRBV24-1 combines with J gene TRBJ2-6, with D maybe TRBD1 (5 bases). CDR3 length equals 16 residues. CDR1 KGHDR and CDR2 SFDVKD come from the germline V gene. V was clipped by 5 bases and J by 0 bases, with 10 bases between them. CDR3 sequence reads: CATSAWGGSGANVLTF. For the CDR3, the DNA is TGTGCCACCAGTGCCTGGGGCGGCTCTGGGGCCAACGTCCTGACTTTC.

CDR3 nucleotides: TGTGCCAGCAGCCCTGGACAGGGGGGGTTTTCGTACTTC. It is translated as CASSPGQGGFSYF. The chain uses TRBV14 and TRBJ2-4, with 10 bases matching TRBD1. CDR3 length: 13 residues. V shed 4 bases, J shed 15 bases, and the junction held 9 bases outside the gene matches. CDR1 and CDR2 (germline): SGHDN, FVKESK. Full variable domain (rest looked up from reference TRBV14 and TRBJ2-4): EAGVTQFPSHSVIEKGQTVTLRCDPISGHDNLYWYRRVMGKEIKFLLHFVKESKQDESGMPNNRFLAERTGGTYSTLKVQPAELEDSGVYFCASSPGQGGFSYFGAGTRLSVL.